The 16 T cell receptor beta chains below all came from one sample that was sequenced in a study of CD8+CD57+ T cells in acquired aplastic anemia. Genomic DNA provided the template from which TCR beta VDJ and CDR3 profiles were obtained. TCRdb re-called the reads with MiXCR, one entry per CDR3 protein. The table includes 150,000 to 180,000 distinct CDR3 sequences, about 48% detected once. The sequenced patients had an expansion of CD8+CD57+ cells seen by flow cytometry. The specimen sequenced was sorted CD4+, CD8+, or CD8+CD57+ T cells (not recorded which) from PBMCs. Every receptor here comes from a human donor with aplastic anemia.

This clonotype was detected ten times or more. The gene calls are TRBV2 and TRBJ2-2; 8 nucleotides align to TRBD1. J lost 3 bases, V lost 5 bases, and 8 bases had no gene match. The CDR3 has 16 amino acids. The germline gives CDR1 SNHLY, CDR2 FYNNEI. The CDR3 sequence: CASSLQGDGYTGELFF. CDR3 nucleotides: TGTGCCAGCAGTTTACAGGGGGATGGATACACCGGGGAGCTGTTTTTT.

V and J are TRBV4-3 and TRBJ2-6; D is uncertain. Germline V gene data show CDR1 as LGHNA and CDR2 as YSLEER. V lost 3 bases and J lost 0, with 15 bases in between. This CDR3 is 18 amino acids long. The CDR3 bases are TGCGCCAGCAGCCAGGTTGCCCCAATAGGCTCTGGGGCCAACGTCCTGACTTTC. Protein product: CASSQVAPIGSGANVLTF.

As regards this clonotype: The missing conserved phenylalanine or tryptophan at the end of this CDR3 makes a read error likely. V gene TRBV12-3 or TRBV12-4 combines with J gene TRBJ1-6; D is ambiguous. Trimming took off 2 bases at V and 10 bases at J, with 12 bases between the two ends. The CDR3 consists of 14 residues. The CDR3 loop is CASSLREFGSPLHY. The DNA for the CDR3 is TGTGCCAGCAGTTTAAGAGAATTCGGGTCACCCCTCCACTAT.

This clonotype was recorded many times. The chain links TRBV2 to TRBJ2-1; no reliable D call. V lost 6 bases and J lost 7, with 7 bases in between. Germline V gene lookup returns CDR1 SNHLY and CDR2 FYNNEI. The CDR3 totals 11 residues. The CDR3 is CASRWVNEQFF. The CDR3 DNA reads TGTGCCAGCAGATGGGTAAATGAGCAGTTCTTC.

This clonotype was picked up many times. The chain combines TRBV5-6 with TRBJ2-5; 9 bases are a match to TRBD2. The CDR3 extends over 15 amino acids. Germline V CDR1 and CDR2: SGHDT, YYEEEE. The V and J ends lost 0 bases and 7 bases, in that order; junction bases with no gene match: 7. Here the CDR3 reads CASSLARGLAGTQYF. CDR3 DNA: TGTGCCAGCAGCTTGGCCCGGGGACTAGCAGGGACCCAGTACTTC.

The chain carries TRBV2 and TRBJ1-1; D may be TRBD1 (6 bases). The germline CDR1 and CDR2 sequences are SNHLY and FYNNEI. The length of the CDR3 is 16 residues. With 4 bases removed from V and 0 bases from J, the gap between germline ends came to 15 bases. CDR3 in amino acids: CASSGTEEPLNTEAFF. The CDR3, as DNA: TGTGCCAGCAGTGGGACAGAAGAACCACTGAACACTGAAGCTTTCTTT.

This clonotype has only a few counts. V gene TRBV6-6 combines with J gene TRBJ1-1, with TRBD1 matching 9 bases. J lost 5 bases, V lost 7 bases, and 8 bases had no gene match. Per germline, CDR1 MNHNY and CDR2 SVGAGI (reference sequence). The CDR3 length is 14 residues. CDR3 protein: CASISTGGWTEAFF. CDR3 nucleotide sequence: TGTGCCAGCATTTCTACAGGGGGCTGGACTGAAGCTTTCTTT.

The rearrangement links TRBV9 to TRBJ1-5; 7 nucleotides align to TRBD1. The V gene end was trimmed by 4 bases and the J gene end by 6 bases; junction bases not matched to a gene: 7. The CDR3 extends over 14 amino acids. In germline, CDR1 is SGDLS, CDR2 YYNGEE. CDR3 coding DNA: TGTGCCAGCAGCCTGGGGACAGCCTCTCAGCCCCAGCATTTT. Amino acids: CASSLGTASQPQHF.

This clonotype was seen at least ten times. The chain carries TRBV27 and TRBJ2-7, with TRBD1 matching over 7 bases. Germline values: CDR1 MNHEY, CDR2 SMNVEV (reference sequence). This CDR3 has 12 amino acids. The ends lost 8 bases at V and 5 bases at J; junction bases unmatched: 6. CDR3 sequence reads: CASSGGRDEQYF. CDR3 DNA sequence: TGTGCCAGCTCAGGGGGAAGGGACGAGCAGTACTTC.

The chain recombines TRBV7-2 with TRBJ2-2; D gene ambiguous. This CDR3 comprises 15 residues. Germline loops: CDR1 SGHTA, CDR2 FQGNSA. Trimming shortened V by 5 bases and J by 3 bases, and 13 bases separated the two germline ends. CDR3 coding DNA: TGTGCCAGCAGCGAGCCGGGCCGGTACACCGGGGAGCTGTTTTTT. Protein: CASSEPGRYTGELFF.

Many counts were recorded for this clonotype. The rearrangement links TRBV12-3 or TRBV12-4 to TRBJ1-6; TRBD1 is a possible D gene (6 bases). The CDR3 is 16 residues long. V dropped 5 bases and J dropped 7 bases, with 18 bases sitting between them. The CDR3 bases are TGTGCCAGCAGTCCTCGTACAGGGAGACTAAATTCACCCCTCCACTTT. It codes for CASSPRTGRLNSPLHF.

This clonotype was counted a single time. The junction departs from the called germline gene at one end, perhaps through a read error. The chain is built from TRBV19 and TRBJ2-1; 8 bases are shared with TRBD1. From germline, CDR1 is LNHDA and CDR2 SQIVND (reference sequence). The CDR3 covers 15 residues. This chain's CDR3 is CAGSIGIRDRNEQFF. The CDR3 DNA reads TGTGCCGGTAGTATAGGGATTAGGGACAGGAATGAGCAGTTCTTC.

This clonotype was seen a few times. This chain joins TRBV10-3 and TRBJ2-2; TRBD2 is a possible D gene (5 bases). The V gene lost 4 bases and the J gene lost 3 bases, with 9 bases spanning the gap. The CDR3 runs to 14 residues. The germline CDR1 and CDR2 sequences are ENHRY and SYGVKD. For the CDR3, the DNA is TGTGCCATCAGTGCAGCAGCGGACACCGGGGAGCTGTTTTTT. This codes for CAISAAADTGELFF.

The chain combines TRBV7-9 with TRBJ2-5; TRBD1 might be the D (5 bases). V gave up 2 bases and J gave up 5 bases, with 12 bases separating them. Germline assignment: CDR1 SEHNR and CDR2 FQNEAQ (reference sequence). This CDR3 comprises 14 residues. CDR3 nucleotide sequence: TGTGCCAGCAGCTTATTAAAGGGGTATGAGACCCAGTACTTC. Its translation: CASSLLKGYETQYF.

This clonotype was detected a few times. The CDR3 here is CASSGTGGHTGELFF. The CDR3 DNA sequence: TGTGCCAGCAGTGGGACAGGGGGTCACACCGGGGAGCTGTTTTTT. The chain combines TRBV2 with TRBJ2-2, with 10 bases identical to TRBD1. The CDR3 extends over 15 amino acids. CDR1 is SNHLY, CDR2 FYNNEI, per germline. V trimming: 4 bases; J trimming: 3 bases; junction bases outside the gene matches: 2.

The chain couples TRBV6-1 to TRBJ2-2; 8 bases are shared with TRBD1. Germline V lookup: CDR1 MNHNS, CDR2 SASEGT. This CDR3 spans 17 amino acids. V gave up 6 bases and J gave up 0 bases; unmatched junction bases: 9. The DNA for the CDR3 is TGTGCCAGCAGCCTCTACCGGACAGGGTCGAACACCGGGGAGCTGTTTTTT. Its translation: CASSLYRTGSNTGELFF.